The clone carrying this TCR beta chain was found many times. J gave up 4 bases and V 3 bases, and 6 bases lay outside the gene matches. This CDR3 has 16 amino acids. These data originate in a study of T cells after yellow fever vaccination. One entry per CDR3 protein, called by TCRdb with MiXCR from the 5' RACE reads. The sample has 450,000 to 650,000 distinct CDR3 sequences; just over 20% are singletons. The clonotype originates from a man aged 18 to 29 who received the YFV17D yellow fever vaccine. The starting material was PBMCs, obtained less than 25 days after the first yellow fever vaccination. The J gene is TRBJ1-5, the V gene TRBV12-3 or TRBV12-4, with TRBD1 matching 10 bases. The CDR3 nucleotides are TGTGCCAGCAGTTTTACGGACAGGGGGATTAATCAGCCCCAGCATTTT. The encoded protein is CASSFTDRGINQPQHF.